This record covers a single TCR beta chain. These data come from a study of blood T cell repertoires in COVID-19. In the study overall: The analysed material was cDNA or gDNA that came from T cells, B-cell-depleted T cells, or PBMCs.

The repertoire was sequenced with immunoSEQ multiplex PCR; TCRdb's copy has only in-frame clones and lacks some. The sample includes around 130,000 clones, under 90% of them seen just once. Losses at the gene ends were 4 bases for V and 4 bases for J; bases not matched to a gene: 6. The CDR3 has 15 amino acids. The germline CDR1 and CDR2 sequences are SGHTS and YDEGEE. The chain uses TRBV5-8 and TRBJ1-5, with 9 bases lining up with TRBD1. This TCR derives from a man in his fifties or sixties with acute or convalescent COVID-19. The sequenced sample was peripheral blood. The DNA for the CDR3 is TGTGCCAGCAGCCCCATGGGACAGGGAAATCAGCCCCAGCATTTT. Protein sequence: CASSPMGQGNQPQHF.